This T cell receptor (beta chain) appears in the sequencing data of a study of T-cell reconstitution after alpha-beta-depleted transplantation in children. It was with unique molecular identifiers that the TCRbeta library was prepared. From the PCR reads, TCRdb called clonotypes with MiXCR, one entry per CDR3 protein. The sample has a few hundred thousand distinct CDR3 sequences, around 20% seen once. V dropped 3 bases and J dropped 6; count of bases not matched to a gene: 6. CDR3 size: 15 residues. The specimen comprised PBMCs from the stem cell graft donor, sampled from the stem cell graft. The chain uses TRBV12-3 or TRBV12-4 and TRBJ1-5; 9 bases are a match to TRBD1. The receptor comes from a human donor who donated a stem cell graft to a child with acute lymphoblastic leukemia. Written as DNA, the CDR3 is TGTGCCAGCAGTTTGACAGGGGGGTACGGTCAGCCCCAGCATTTT. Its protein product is CASSLTGGYGQPQHF.